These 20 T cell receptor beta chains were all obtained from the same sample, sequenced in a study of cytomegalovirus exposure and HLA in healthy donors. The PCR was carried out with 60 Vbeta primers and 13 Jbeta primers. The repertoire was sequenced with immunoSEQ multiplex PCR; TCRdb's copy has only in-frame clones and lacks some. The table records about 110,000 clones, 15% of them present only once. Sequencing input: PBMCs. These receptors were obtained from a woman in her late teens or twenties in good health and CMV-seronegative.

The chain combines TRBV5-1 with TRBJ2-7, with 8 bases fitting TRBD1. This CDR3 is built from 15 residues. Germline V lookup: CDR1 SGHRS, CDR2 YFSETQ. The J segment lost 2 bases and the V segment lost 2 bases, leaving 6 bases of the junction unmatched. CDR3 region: CASSLRQGAAYEQYF. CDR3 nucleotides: TGCGCCAGCAGCTTAAGGCAGGGGGCCGCCTACGAGCAGTACTTC. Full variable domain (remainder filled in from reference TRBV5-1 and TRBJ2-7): KAGVTQTPRYLIKTRGQQVTLSCSPISGHRSVSWYQQTPGQGLQFLFEYFSETQRNKGNFPGRFSGRQFSNSRSEMNVSTLELGDSALYLCASSLRQGAAYEQYFGPGTRLTVT.

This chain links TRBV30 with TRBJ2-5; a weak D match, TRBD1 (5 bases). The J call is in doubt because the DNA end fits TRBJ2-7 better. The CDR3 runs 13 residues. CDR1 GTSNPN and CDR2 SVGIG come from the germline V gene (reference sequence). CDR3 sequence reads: CAWSVRTDNEQYF. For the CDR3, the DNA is TGTGCCTGGAGTGTACGAACGGACAACGAGCAGTACTTC.

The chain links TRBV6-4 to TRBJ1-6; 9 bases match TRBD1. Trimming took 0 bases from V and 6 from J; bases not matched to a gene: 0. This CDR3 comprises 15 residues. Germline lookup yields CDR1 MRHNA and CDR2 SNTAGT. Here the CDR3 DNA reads TGTGCCAGCAGTGACTCGACAGGGGGTAATTCACCCCTCCACTTT. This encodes CASSDSTGGNSPLHF.

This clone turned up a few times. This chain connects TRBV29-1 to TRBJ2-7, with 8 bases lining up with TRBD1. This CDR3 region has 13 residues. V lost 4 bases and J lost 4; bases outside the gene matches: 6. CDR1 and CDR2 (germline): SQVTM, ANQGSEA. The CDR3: CSVGRGQTYEQYF. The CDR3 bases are TGCAGCGTTGGCAGGGGGCAAACATACGAGCAGTACTTC.

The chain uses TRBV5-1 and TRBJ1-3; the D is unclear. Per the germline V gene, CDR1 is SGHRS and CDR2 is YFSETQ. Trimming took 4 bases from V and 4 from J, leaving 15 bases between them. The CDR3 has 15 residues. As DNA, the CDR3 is TGCGCCAGCAGCGCAGGTAGTCTGGCCGGAAACACCATATATTTT. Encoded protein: CASSAGSLAGNTIYF.

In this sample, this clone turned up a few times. In DNA form, the CDR3 reads TGTGCCTGGAGAACCGGGACAGACGAGCAGTACTTC. Residues: CAWRTGTDEQYF. The chain uses TRBV30 and TRBJ2-7, with TRBD1 matching over 7 bases. The CDR3 is 12 amino acids. The V segment lost 3 bases and the J segment 5 bases; nucleotides outside the gene matches: 4. Germline values: CDR1 GTSNPN, CDR2 SVGIG (reference sequence). Complete variable domain (other parts from reference TRBV30 and TRBJ2-7): SQTIHQWPATLVQPVGSPLSLECTVEGTSNPNLYWYRQAAGRGLQLLFYSVGIGQISSEVPQNLSASRPQDRQFILSSKKLLLSDSGFYLCAWRTGTDEQYFGPGTRLTVT.

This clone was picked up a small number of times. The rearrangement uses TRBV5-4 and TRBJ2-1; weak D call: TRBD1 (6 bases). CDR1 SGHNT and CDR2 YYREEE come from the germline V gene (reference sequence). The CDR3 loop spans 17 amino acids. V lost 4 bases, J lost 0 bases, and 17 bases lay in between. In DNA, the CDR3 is TGTGCCAGCAGCAGGGGACAACTCCTGAGCTCCTACAATGAGCAGTTCTTC. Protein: CASSRGQLLSSYNEQFF.

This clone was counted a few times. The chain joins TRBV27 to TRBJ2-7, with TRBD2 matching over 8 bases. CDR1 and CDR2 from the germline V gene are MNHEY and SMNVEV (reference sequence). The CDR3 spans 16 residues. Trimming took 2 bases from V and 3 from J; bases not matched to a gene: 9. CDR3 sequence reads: CASSLQGREGRYEQYF. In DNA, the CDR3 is TGTGCCAGCAGTTTACAGGGTCGGGAGGGCCGCTACGAGCAGTACTTC.

The CDR3 sequence is CASSLDDRKETQYF. For the CDR3, the DNA is TGTGCCAGCAGCTTGGATGACAGAAAAGAGACCCAGTACTTC. The chain is built from TRBV5-4 and TRBJ2-5; a weak D match, TRBD1 (5 bases). The CDR3 sequence is 14 residues long. In germline, CDR1 is SGHNT, CDR2 YYREEE (reference sequence). With 0 bases removed from V and 3 bases from J, the gap between germline ends came to 9 bases.

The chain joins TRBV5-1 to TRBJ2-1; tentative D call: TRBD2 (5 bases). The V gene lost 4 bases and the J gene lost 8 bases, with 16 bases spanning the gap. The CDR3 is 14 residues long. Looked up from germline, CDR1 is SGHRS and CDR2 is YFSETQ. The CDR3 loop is CASSVDGGRDEQFF. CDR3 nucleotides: TGCGCCAGCAGCGTGGATGGAGGAAGAGATGAGCAGTTCTTC.

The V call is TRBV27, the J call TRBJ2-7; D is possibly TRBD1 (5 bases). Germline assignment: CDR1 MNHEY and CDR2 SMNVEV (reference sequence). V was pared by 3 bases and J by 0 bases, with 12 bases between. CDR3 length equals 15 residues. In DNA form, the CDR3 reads TGTGCCAGCAGTTTGATGGGGCTTAGCTCCTACGAGCAGTACTTC. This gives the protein CASSLMGLSSYEQYF.

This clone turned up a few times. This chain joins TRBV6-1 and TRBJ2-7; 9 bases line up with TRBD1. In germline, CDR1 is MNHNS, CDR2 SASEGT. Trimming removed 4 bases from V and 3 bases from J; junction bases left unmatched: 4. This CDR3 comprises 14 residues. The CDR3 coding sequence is TGTGCCAGCAGTGGGCTGACAGGGGGCTACGAGCAGTACTTC. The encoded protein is CASSGLTGGYEQYF.

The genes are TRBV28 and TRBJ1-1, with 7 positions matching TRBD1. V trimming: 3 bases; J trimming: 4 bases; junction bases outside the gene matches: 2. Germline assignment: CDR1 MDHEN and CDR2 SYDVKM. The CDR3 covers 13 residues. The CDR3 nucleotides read TGTGCCAGCAGTTTGGGACAGTTCACTGAAGCTTTCTTT. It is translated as CASSLGQFTEAFF.

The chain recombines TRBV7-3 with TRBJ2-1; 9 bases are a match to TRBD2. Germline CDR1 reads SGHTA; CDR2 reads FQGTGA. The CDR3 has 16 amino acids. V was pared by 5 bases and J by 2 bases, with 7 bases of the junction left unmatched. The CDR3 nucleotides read TGTGCCAGCAGCCCCATAGCGGGGGAAACCTACAATGAGCAGTTCTTC. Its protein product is CASSPIAGETYNEQFF.

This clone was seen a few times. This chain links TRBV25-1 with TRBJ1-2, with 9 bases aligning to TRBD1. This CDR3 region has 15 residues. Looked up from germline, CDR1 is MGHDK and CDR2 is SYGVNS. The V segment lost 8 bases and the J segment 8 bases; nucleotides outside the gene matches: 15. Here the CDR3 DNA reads TGTGCCAGCTCTAGGAGGGACAGGGAATCTCGGGGCTACACCTTC. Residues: CASSRRDRESRGYTF.

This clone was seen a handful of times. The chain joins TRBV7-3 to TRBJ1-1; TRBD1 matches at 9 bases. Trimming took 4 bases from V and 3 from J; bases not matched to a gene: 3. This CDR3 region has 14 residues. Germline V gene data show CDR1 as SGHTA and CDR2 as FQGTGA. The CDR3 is CASSSQGAYTEAFF. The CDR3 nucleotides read TGTGCCAGCAGCTCACAGGGGGCGTACACTGAAGCTTTCTTT.

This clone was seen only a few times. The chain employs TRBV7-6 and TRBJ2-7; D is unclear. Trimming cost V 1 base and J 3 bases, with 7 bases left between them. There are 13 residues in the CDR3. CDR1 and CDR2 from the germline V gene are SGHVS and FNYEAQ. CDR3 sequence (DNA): TGTGCCAGCAGCTTAGATCCCGTCTACGAGCAGTACTTC. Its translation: CASSLDPVYEQYF.

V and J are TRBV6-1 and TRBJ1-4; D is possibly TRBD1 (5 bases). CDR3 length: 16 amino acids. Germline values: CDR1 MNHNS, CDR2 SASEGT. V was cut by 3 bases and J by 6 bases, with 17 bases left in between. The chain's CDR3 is CASSDTMGGFDEKLFF. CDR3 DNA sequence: TGTGCCAGCAGTGACACGATGGGGGGGTTTGATGAAAAACTGTTTTTT.

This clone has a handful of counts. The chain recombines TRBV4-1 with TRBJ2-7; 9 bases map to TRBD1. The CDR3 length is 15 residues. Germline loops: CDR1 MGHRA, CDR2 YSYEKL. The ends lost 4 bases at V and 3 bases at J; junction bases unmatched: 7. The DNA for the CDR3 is TGCGCCAGCAGCCCTTCCCGGGACAGGGACTACGAGCAGTACTTC. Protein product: CASSPSRDRDYEQYF.

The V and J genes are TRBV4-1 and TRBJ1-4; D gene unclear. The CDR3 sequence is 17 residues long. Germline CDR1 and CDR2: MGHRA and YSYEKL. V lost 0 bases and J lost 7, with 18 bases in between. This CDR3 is CASSQDVGKRGSEKLFF. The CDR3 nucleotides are TGCGCCAGCAGCCAAGATGTCGGGAAACGGGGAAGTGAAAAACTGTTTTTT.